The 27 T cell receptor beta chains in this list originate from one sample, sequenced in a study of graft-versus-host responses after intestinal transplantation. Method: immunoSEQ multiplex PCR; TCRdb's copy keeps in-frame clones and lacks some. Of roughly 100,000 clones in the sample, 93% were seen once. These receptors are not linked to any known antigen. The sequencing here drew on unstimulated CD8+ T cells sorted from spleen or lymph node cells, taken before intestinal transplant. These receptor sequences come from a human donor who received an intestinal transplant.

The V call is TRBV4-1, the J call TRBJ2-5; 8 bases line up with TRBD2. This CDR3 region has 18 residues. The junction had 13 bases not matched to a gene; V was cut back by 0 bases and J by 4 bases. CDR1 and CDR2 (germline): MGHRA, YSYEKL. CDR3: CASSQDPGGALPRETQYF. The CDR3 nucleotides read TGCGCCAGCAGCCAAGATCCGGGGGGGGCCCTTCCACGAGAGACCCAGTACTTC.

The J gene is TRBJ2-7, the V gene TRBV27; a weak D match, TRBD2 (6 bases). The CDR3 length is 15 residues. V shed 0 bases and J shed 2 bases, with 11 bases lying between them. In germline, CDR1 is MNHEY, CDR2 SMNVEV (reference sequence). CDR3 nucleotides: TGTGCCAGCAGTTTATCGGGGGGACTTACCTACGAGCAGTACTTC. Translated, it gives CASSLSGGLTYEQYF.

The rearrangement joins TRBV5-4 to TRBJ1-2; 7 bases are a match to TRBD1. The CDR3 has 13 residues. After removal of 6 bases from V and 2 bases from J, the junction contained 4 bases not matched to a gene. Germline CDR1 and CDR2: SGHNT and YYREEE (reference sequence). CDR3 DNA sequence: TGTGCCAGCACCGGGGACAGCAACTATGGCTACACCTTC. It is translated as CASTGDSNYGYTF.

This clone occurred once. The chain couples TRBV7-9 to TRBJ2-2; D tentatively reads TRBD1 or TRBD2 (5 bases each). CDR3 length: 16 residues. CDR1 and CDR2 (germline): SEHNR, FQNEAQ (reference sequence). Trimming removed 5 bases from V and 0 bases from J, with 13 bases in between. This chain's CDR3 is CASSLVGTANTGELFF. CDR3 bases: TGTGCCAGCAGCCTCGTAGGGACCGCGAACACCGGGGAGCTGTTTTTT.

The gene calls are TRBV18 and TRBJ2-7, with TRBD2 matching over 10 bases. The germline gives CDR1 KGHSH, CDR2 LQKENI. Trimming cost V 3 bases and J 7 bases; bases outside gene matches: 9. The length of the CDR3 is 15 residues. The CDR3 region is CASSPSGTSGDEQYF. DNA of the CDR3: TGTGCCAGCTCACCTTCCGGAACTAGCGGGGATGAGCAGTACTTC.

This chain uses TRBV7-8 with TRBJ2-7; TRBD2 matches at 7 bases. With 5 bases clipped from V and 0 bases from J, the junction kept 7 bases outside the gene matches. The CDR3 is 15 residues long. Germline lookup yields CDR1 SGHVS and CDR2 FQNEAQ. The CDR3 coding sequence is TGTGCCAGCAGCCTCCTCGGGGGGTCCTCCTACGAGCAGTACTTC. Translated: CASSLLGGSSYEQYF.

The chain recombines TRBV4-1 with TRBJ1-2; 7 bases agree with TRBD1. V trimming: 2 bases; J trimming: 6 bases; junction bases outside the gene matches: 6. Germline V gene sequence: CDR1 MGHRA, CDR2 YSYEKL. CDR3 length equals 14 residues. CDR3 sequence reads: CASSQPGQMNGYTF. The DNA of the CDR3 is TGCGCCAGCAGCCAACCGGGACAGATGAATGGCTACACCTTC.

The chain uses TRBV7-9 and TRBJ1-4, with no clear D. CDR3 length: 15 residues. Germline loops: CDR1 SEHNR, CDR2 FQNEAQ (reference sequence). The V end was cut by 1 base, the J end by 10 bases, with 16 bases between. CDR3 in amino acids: CASSLDDGKTRKLFF. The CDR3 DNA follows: TGTGCCAGCAGCTTAGATGACGGAAAGACAAGAAAACTGTTTTTT.

The CDR3 is CASSSRTWYNEQFF. The CDR3, as DNA: TGTGCCAGCAGCTCCCGGACATGGTACAATGAGCAGTTCTTC. The V call is TRBV5-6, the J call TRBJ2-1, with D perhaps matching TRBD1 (5 bases). The CDR3 has 14 amino acids. V gave up 3 bases and J gave up 4 bases, with 11 bases separating them. The germline V gene encodes CDR1 SGHDT and CDR2 YYEEEE. The variable domain in full, with the rest retrieved from reference TRBV5-6 and TRBJ2-1, is DAGVTQSPTHLIKTRGQQVTLRCSPKSGHDTVSWYQQALGQGPQFIFQYYEEEERQRGNFPDRFSGHQFPNYSSELNVNALLLGDSALYLCASSSRTWYNEQFFGPGTRLTVL.

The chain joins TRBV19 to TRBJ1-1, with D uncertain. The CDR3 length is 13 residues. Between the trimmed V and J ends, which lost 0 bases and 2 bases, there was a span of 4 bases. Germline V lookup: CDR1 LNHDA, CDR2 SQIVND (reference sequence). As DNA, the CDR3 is TGTGCCAGTAGTATAGACTTTAACACTGAAGCTTTCTTT. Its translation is CASSIDFNTEAFF.

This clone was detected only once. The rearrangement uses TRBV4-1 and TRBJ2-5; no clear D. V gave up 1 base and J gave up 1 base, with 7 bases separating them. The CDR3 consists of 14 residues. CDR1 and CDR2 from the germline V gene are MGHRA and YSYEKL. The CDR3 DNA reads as TGCGCCAGCAGCCAAGGATCGGTCCAAGAGACCCAGTACTTC. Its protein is CASSQGSVQETQYF.

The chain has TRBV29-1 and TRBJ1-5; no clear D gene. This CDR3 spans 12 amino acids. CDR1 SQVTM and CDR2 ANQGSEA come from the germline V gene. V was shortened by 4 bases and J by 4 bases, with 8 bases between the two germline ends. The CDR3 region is CSVGTENQPQHF. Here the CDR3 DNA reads TGCAGCGTTGGGACGGAGAATCAGCCCCAGCATTTT.

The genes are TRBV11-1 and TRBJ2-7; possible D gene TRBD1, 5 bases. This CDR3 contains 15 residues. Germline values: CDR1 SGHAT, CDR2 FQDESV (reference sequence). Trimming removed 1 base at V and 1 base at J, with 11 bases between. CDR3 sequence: CASSLEPQGSYEQYF. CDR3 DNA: TGTGCCAGCAGCTTAGAGCCCCAGGGTTCCTACGAGCAGTACTTC.

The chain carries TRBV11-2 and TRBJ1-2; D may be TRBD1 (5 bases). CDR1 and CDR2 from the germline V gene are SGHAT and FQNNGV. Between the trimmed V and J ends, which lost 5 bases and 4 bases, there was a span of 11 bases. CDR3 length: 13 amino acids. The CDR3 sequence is CASSQGVGYGYTF. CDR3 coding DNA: TGTGCCAGCAGCCAGGGTGTTGGCTATGGCTACACCTTC.

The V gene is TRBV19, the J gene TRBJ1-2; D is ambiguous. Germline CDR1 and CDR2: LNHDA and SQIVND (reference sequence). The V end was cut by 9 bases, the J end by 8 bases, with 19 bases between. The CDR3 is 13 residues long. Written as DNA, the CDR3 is TGTGCCAGCACCCGGGAGGGAACTTGGGGCTACACCTTC. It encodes CASTREGTWGYTF.

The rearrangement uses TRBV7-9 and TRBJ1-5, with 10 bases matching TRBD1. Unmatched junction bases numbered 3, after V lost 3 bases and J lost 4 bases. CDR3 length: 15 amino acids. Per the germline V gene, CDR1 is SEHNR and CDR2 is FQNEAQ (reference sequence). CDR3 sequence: CASSLGTGVNQPQHF. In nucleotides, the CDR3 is TGTGCCAGCAGCTTGGGGACAGGGGTAAATCAGCCCCAGCATTTT.

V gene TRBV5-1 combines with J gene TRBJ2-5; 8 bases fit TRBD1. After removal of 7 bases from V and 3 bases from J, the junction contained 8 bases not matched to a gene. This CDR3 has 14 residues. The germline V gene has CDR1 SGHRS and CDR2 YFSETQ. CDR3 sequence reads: CASRSGQGEETQYF. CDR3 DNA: TGCGCCAGCCGCTCAGGACAGGGAGAAGAGACCCAGTACTTC.

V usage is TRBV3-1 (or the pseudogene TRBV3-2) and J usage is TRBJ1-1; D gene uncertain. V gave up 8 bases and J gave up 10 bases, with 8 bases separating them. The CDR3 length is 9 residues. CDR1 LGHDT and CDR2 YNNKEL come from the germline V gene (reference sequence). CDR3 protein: CASRAVAFF. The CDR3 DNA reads TGTGCCAGCCGCGCTGTAGCTTTCTTT.

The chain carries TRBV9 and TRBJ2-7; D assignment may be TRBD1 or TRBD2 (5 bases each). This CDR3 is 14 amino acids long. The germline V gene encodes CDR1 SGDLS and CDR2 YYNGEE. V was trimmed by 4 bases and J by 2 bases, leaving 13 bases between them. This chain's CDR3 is CASSPRTGPYEQYF. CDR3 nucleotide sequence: TGTGCCAGCAGCCCACGGACGGGACCCTACGAGCAGTACTTC. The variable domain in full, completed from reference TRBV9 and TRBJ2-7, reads DSGVTQTPKHLITATGQRVTLRCSPRSGDLSVYWYQQSLDQGLQFLIQYYNGEERAKGNILERFSAQQFPDLHSELNLSSLELGDSALYFCASSPRTGPYEQYFGPGTRLTVT.

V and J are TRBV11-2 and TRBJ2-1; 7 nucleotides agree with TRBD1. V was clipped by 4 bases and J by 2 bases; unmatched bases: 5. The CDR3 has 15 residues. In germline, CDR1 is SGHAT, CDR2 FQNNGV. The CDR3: CASSSGQVAYNEQFF. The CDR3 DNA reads TGTGCCAGCAGCTCTGGACAGGTTGCCTACAATGAGCAGTTCTTC.

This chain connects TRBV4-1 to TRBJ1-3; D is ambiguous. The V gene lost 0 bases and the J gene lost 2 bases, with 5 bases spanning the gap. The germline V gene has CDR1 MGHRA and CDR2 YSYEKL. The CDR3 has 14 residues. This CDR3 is CASSQEAAGNTIYF. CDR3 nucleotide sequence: TGCGCCAGCAGCCAAGAGGCGGCTGGAAACACCATATATTTT.

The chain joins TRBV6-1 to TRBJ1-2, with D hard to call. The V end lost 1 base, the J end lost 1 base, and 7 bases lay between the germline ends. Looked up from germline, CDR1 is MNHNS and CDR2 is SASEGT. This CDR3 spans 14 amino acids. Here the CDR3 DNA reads TGTGCCAGCAGTGAAGAGCCGGGTAACTATGGCTACACCTTC. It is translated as CASSEEPGNYGYTF.

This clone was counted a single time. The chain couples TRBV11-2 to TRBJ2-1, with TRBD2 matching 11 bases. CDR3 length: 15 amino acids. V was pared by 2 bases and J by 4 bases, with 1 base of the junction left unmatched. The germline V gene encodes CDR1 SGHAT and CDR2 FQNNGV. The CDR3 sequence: CASSLTSGGYNEQFF. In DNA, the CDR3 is TGTGCCAGCAGCTTAACTAGCGGGGGTTACAATGAGCAGTTCTTC.

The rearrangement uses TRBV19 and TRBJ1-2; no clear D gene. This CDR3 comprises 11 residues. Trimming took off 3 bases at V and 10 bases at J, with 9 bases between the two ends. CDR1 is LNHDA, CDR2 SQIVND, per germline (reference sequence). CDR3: CASSMMAVYTF. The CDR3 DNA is TGTGCCAGTAGTATGATGGCAGTCTACACCTTC.

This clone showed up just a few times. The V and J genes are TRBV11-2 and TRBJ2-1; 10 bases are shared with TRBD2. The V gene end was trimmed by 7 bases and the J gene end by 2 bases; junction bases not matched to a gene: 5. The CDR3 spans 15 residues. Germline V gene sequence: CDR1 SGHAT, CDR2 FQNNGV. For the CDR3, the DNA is TGTGCCAGCACCTTTAGCGGGGGGCCCTACAATGAGCAGTTCTTC. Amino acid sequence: CASTFSGGPYNEQFF. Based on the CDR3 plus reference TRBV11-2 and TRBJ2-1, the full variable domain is EAGVAQSPRYKIIEKRQSVAFWCNPISGHATLYWYQQILGQGPKLLIQFQNNGVVDDSQLPKDRFSAERLKGVDSTLKIQPAKLEDSAVYLCASTFSGGPYNEQFFGPGTRLTVL.

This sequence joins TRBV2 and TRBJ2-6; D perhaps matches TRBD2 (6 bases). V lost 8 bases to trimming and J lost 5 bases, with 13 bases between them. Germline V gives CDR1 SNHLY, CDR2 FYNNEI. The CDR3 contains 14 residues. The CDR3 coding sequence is TGTGCCAGCTCTGAGGAGGGCTGGGCCAACGTCCTGACTTTC. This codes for CASSEEGWANVLTF.

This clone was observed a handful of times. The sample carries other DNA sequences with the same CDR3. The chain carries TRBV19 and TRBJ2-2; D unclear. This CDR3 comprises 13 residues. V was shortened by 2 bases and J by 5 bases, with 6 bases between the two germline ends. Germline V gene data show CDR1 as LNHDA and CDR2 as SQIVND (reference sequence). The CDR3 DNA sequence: TGTGCCAGTAGTATATCGACGACCGGGGAGCTGTTTTTT. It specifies CASSISTTGELFF.